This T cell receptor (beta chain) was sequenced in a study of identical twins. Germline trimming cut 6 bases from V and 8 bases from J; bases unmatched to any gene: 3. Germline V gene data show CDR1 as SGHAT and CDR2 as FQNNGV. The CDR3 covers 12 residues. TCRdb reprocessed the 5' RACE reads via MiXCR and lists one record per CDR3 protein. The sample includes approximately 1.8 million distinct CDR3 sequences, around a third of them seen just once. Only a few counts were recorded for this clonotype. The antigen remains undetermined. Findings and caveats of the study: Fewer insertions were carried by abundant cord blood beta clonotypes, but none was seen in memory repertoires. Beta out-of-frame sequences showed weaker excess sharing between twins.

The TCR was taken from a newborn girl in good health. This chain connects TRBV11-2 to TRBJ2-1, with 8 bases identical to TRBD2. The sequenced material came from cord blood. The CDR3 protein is CASRAGAHEQFF. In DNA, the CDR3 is TGTGCCAGCAGAGCGGGGGCCCATGAGCAGTTCTTC.